This T cell receptor beta chain was observed in a study of technical replicates of blood from a few donors. With V trimmed by 6 bases and J by 4 bases, 14 bases remained unmatched. The germline V gene has CDR1 MDHEN and CDR2 SYDVKM. CDR3 length: 17 residues. Produced via immunoSEQ multiplex PCR; TCRdb's table is partial and in-frame only. Among 65,000 to 95,000 clones, around 97% were seen once, and the ten largest hold 0.18%. The sequenced material came from T cells isolated from PBMCs. This TCR derives from a human donor in good health. The chain is built from TRBV28 and TRBJ2-2; 7 nucleotides align to TRBD2. The CDR3 here is CASSPSGTTAPTGELFF. The DNA of the CDR3 is TGTGCCAGCAGCCCGAGCGGGACTACAGCCCCCACCGGGGAGCTGTTTTTT.